This TCR beta chain comes out of a study of PD-L1 blockade in urothelial cancer. Study-wide background: The median T cell count in blood samples was some 140,000.

Synthetic TCR analog templates were added to each PCR reaction. Profiling relied on immunoSEQ multiplex PCR, and the TCRdb table lists in-frame clones only, not all of them. The sample shows 90,000 to 120,000 clones, roughly nine tenths of them seen only once. V was clipped by 3 bases and J by 6 bases, with 12 bases between them. CDR3 length: 13 residues. Per the germline V gene, CDR1 is GTSNPN and CDR2 is SVGIG (reference sequence). This clone was detected only a few times. Individual patients had between 1 and 8 samples, taken pretreatment and on-treatment. This chain joins TRBV30 and TRBJ1-5; D uncertain. This material consisted of PBMCs, taken around atezolizumab (anti-PD-L1) treatment. The TCR was taken from a woman of 80 years or more with urothelial cancer. The CDR3 region has the DNA TGTGCCTGGAGCCTGATGTCCGGTCAGCCCCAGCATTTT. It codes for CAWSLMSGQPQHF.